These 8 T cell receptor beta chains share one sample of origin, sequenced in a study of tumor and adjacent non-tumor tissue in lung cancer. RNA was extracted from bulk tissue without any cell sorting. Three rounds of nested PCR, following a modified ARM-PCR protocol, produced the TCRbeta library. TCRdb passed the multiplex PCR reads through MiXCR, listing each CDR3 protein once. Here the sample spans tens of thousands of distinct CDR3 sequences, over 75% being singletons. Sequences were obtained from lung tumor tissue. Receptors originate from a woman aged 50 to 60 with non-small cell lung cancer.

This chain uses TRBV4-1 with TRBJ2-1; D unclear. Trimming took off 0 bases at V and 11 bases at J, with 17 bases between the two ends. Germline CDR1 MGHRA, CDR2 YSYEKL. This CDR3 is built from 15 residues. The CDR3 is CASSQDQISLNKQFF. The DNA of the CDR3 is TGCGCCAGCAGCCAAGATCAGATTAGCTTAAATAAGCAGTTCTTC.

This clonotype was picked up a small number of times. The V call is TRBV5-1, the J call TRBJ1-1, with 10 bases that match TRBD1. Germline V gene lookup returns CDR1 SGHRS and CDR2 YFSETQ. J gave up 0 bases and V 4 bases, and 30 bases lay outside the gene matches. The CDR3 sequence is 24 residues long. The CDR3 DNA sequence: TGCGCCAGCAGCCCGACCGGATGGTGGGACAGGGGTCTCCGGAAGGTGGGTTTGAACACTGAAGCTTTCTTT. Translating gives CASSPTGWWDRGLRKVGLNTEAFF.

Worth noting for this clonotype: One end of the junction does not line up with germline, which may come from a read error. The gene calls are TRBV6-5 and TRBJ2-7; D perhaps matches TRBD2 (6 bases). The CDR3 consists of 14 residues. The germline gives CDR1 MNHEY, CDR2 SVGAGI. CDR3 bases: TGTGCAAGCAACGCCCCATCCGAGGCGGGGTTGGAACATTTC. This encodes CASNAPSEAGLEHF.

This clonotype has ten or more counts. The chain recombines TRBV28 with TRBJ2-7, with D hard to call. In germline, CDR1 is MDHEN, CDR2 SYDVKM. The CDR3 extends over 14 amino acids. Trimming took 5 bases from V and 4 from J, leaving 15 bases between them. In DNA, the CDR3 is TGTGCCAGCAGTCTCGGGCCTGAAATTTACGAGCAGTACTTC. Its translation: CASSLGPEIYEQYF.

J is TRBJ2-5 and V is TRBV7-2; no clear D gene. The germline V gene has CDR1 SGHTA and CDR2 FQGNSA. CDR3 size: 13 residues. V gave up 3 bases and J gave up 2 bases, with 7 bases separating them. This chain's CDR3 is CASSLQRQETQYF. CDR3 sequence (DNA): TGTGCCAGCAGCTTGCAGCGACAAGAGACCCAGTACTTC.

As concerns this clonotype: The junction shows a germline mismatch at one end, possibly a read error. The chain is built from TRBV4-2 and TRBJ2-5, with a weak D call TRBD2 (6 bases). The CDR3 is 16 residues long. Germline V gene sequence: CDR1 LGHNA, CDR2 YNFKEQ. The CDR3 region is CASSQDRYGSEEIQYF. In DNA form, the CDR3 reads TGTGCCAGCAGCCAAGATCGATACGGGAGTGAGGAGATCCAGTACTTC.

This clonotype was picked up one time. Lacking the conserved final phenylalanine or tryptophan, this CDR3 likely reflects a read error. The CDR3 DNA follows: TGTGCCAGCAGTTACTCGGGGGGCCATGAGCAGTTCCTC. Protein: CASSYSGGHEQFL. The chain carries TRBV6-5 and TRBJ2-1; either TRBD1 or TRBD2 may supply D (6 bases each). This CDR3 has 13 residues. Looked up from germline, CDR1 is MNHEY and CDR2 is SVGAGI. V was shortened by 0 bases and J by 8 bases, with 8 bases between the two germline ends.

A note on this clonotype: No conserved phenylalanine or tryptophan is present at the end of the CDR3, so a read error is the likely explanation. The chain carries TRBV29-1 and TRBJ2-2; D not certain. This CDR3 region has 14 residues. CDR1 and CDR2 (germline): SQVTM, ANQGSEA. Here the CDR3 DNA reads TGCAGTGTGCTTTCCCGGACGTCTACGGGGGAGCTGTTTTGT. Protein sequence: CSVLSRTSTGELFC.